This record concerns one TCR beta chain sequence. Its antigen is unidentified. This sample is drawn from a study of shared clonotypes between healthy human individuals. Study-level points and caveats: With a handful of donors compared, roughly 5% of naive CD4 clonotypes were shared. Generally, naive subsets (rather than memory subsets) showed larger estimated richness.

Method: immunoSEQ multiplex PCR; TCRdb's copy keeps in-frame clones and lacks some. The sample carries about 2.4 million clones, 80% to 95% recorded once. V lost 4 bases to trimming and J lost 2 bases, with 14 bases between them. Germline CDR1 is MNHNS and CDR2 is SASEGT. The CDR3 has 15 residues. This TCR was recovered from a man aged 18 to 30 in good health. Some clones in this sample may be carry-over from other donors' samples. The rearrangement uses TRBV6-1 and TRBJ2-5; TRBD1 might be the D (6 bases). Sequencing input: naive CD4+ T cells from PBMCs. Noted subset: CD45RA+ positively selected. The DNA for the CDR3 is TGTGCCAGCAGTGGAGTAGGACAGTTACAAGAGACCCAGTACTTC. It encodes CASSGVGQLQETQYF.